This TCR beta chain stems from a study of T cell responses to AZD1222 COVID-19 vaccine. Study-wide findings and caveats: Clonal diversity was possibly underestimated, and the donors were mostly white British, with more females.

Germline CDR1 is SGHNT and CDR2 is YYREEE (reference sequence). The CDR3 has 16 residues. V lost 4 bases to trimming and J lost 0 bases, with 16 bases between them. For this clone: As yet, its antigen is unknown.

Libraries were prepared by immunoSEQ multiplex PCR; TCRdb keeps only in-frame clonotypes and omits some of them. Of roughly 80,000 clones detected, 75% to 95% appear once; the ten largest clones hold 4.5%. The chain recombines TRBV5-4 with TRBJ1-1, with D maybe TRBD1 (5 bases). This clonotype originated in an adult in good health. Sample: peripheral blood, taken on day 0 of MenACWY control vaccination. The CDR3 loop reads CASSPQGVSMNTEAFF. The CDR3 DNA sequence: TGTGCCAGCAGCCCGCAGGGTGTCTCGATGAACACTGAAGCTTTCTTT. Full variable domain (remainder filled in from reference TRBV5-4 and TRBJ1-1): ETGVTQSPTHLIKTRGQQVTLRCSSQSGHNTVSWYQQALGQGPQFIFQYYREEENGRGNFPPRFSGLQFPNYSSELNVNALELDDSALYLCASSPQGVSMNTEAFFGQGTRLTVV.